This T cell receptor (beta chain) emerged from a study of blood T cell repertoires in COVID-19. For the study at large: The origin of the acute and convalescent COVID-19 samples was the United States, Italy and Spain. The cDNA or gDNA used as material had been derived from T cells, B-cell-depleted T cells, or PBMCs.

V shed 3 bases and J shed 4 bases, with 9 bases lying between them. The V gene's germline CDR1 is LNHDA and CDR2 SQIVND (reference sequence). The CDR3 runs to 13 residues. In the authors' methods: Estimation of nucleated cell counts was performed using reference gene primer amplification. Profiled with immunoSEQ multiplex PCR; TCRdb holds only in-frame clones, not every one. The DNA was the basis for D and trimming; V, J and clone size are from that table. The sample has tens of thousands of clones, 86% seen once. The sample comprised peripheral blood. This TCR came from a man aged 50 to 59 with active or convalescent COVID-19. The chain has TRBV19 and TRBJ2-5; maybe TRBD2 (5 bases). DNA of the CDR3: TGTGCCAGTAGTATCCCCGGGGTAGAGACCCAGTACTTC. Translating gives CASSIPGVETQYF.